These 9 T cell receptor beta chains originate from one sample sequenced in a study of blood T cell repertoires in COVID-19. Assay: immunoSEQ multiplex PCR; the TCRdb copy retains only in-frame clones and omits some. The profile shows 120,000 or so clones, around three quarters of them singletons. Sequencing was carried out using peripheral blood. These receptors were obtained from a man aged 55 to 70 with active or convalescent COVID-19.

This clone was counted a single time. CDR3 in amino acids: CASSRRGREWASSYEQYF. DNA for the CDR3: TGTGCCAGCTCTAGGCGGGGAAGGGAGTGGGCTAGCTCCTACGAGCAGTACTTC. The J gene is TRBJ2-7, the V gene TRBV7-2, with a tentative D call TRBD2 (6 bases). Per germline, CDR1 SGHTA and CDR2 FQGNSA. The CDR3 runs 18 residues. The germline V and J ends were trimmed by 8 bases and 0 bases, with 26 bases remaining between them.

The chain uses TRBV7-9 and TRBJ1-2, with TRBD1 as a possible D gene (6 bases). Trimming took off 5 bases at V and 8 bases at J, with 12 bases between the two ends. CDR1 and CDR2 from the germline V gene are SEHNR and FQNEAQ (reference sequence). CDR3 length equals 12 residues. The CDR3 region has the DNA TGTGCCAGCAGCCCTCAGGGGCGAGGCTACACCTTC. Amino acid sequence: CASSPQGRGYTF.

The chain links TRBV6-5 to TRBJ1-5, with TRBD1 as a possible D gene (6 bases). There are 14 residues in the CDR3. The V gene lost 7 bases and the J gene lost 7 bases, with 17 bases spanning the gap. Germline assignment: CDR1 MNHEY and CDR2 SVGAGI. CDR3 in amino acids: CASTPVGAGQPQHF. The CDR3 DNA sequence: TGTGCCAGCACCCCGGTGGGGGCCGGGCAGCCCCAGCATTTT.

The rearrangement joins TRBV29-1 to TRBJ1-5, with D tentatively TRBD1 (5 bases). Germline CDR1 SQVTM, CDR2 ANQGSEA. The V and J ends lost 0 bases and 7 bases respectively, with 10 bases between them. The CDR3 contains 13 residues. The CDR3 spells CSVEDSQGQPQHF. CDR3 DNA sequence: TGCAGCGTTGAAGATAGCCAGGGCCAGCCCCAGCATTTT.

This clone has more than one count but fewer than ten. The chain couples TRBV12-3 or TRBV12-4 to TRBJ2-7; a weak D match, TRBD1 (6 bases). Trimming took 6 bases from V and 7 from J, leaving 16 bases between them. This CDR3 contains 13 residues. CDR3 residues: CASSPGQRMEQYF. CDR3 DNA: TGTGCCAGCAGCCCAGGACAGCGGATGGAGCAGTACTTC.

The rearrangement uses TRBV28 and TRBJ1-2; 9 nucleotides match TRBD1. J lost 5 bases, V lost 5 bases, and 9 bases had no gene match. Germline V CDR1 and CDR2: MDHEN, SYDVKM. CDR3 size: 15 residues. The CDR3 spells CASSIGGTGPYGYTF. CDR3 in DNA: TGTGCCAGCAGTATTGGGGGGACAGGGCCGTATGGCTACACCTTC.

The gene calls are TRBV5-4 and TRBJ1-2, with D unclear. In germline, CDR1 is SGHNT, CDR2 YYREEE (reference sequence). The CDR3 spans 16 residues. Trimming cost V 0 bases and J 2 bases, with 14 bases left between them. DNA of the CDR3: TGTGCCAGCAGCTTGGATTCAGTGGGAGTCAACTATGGCTACACCTTC. It specifies CASSLDSVGVNYGYTF.

V is TRBV6-5 and J is TRBJ2-1, with 13 bases aligning to TRBD2. There are 15 residues in the CDR3. Germline CDR1 MNHEY, CDR2 SVGAGI. Trimming took 2 bases from V and 9 from J; bases not matched to a gene: 4. The CDR3 spells CASSYRTSGSFEQFF. For the CDR3, the DNA is TGTGCCAGCAGTTACAGGACTAGCGGGAGTTTTGAGCAGTTCTTC.

This chain links TRBV19 with TRBJ1-1; 9 bases align to TRBD1. This CDR3 contains 19 residues. The trim removed 6 bases at V and 5 bases at J, leaving 22 bases unmatched. CDR1 and CDR2 (germline): LNHDA, SQIVND (reference sequence). The CDR3 bases are TGTGCCAGTAGAACAAAAACCGGGACAGGGACTAAGGCAGGGACTGAAGCTTTCTTT. The encoded protein is CASRTKTGTGTKAGTEAFF.